A selection of T cell receptor beta chains follows, all from one sample in a study of cytomegalovirus exposure and HLA in healthy donors. TCRdb keeps only in-frame clones here, not all; method: immunoSEQ multiplex PCR. The sample holds fewer than 150,000 clones, about 80% seen once. The specimen was PBMCs. The source is a man over 45 in good health and CMV-seronegative. CDR3s include the opening cysteine and the closing phenylalanine or tryptophan. A D gene is named only where the DNA matches it firmly. Clone size is not always given. Where it is, it says once, few, many or a class for expanded clones.

j_call v_call d_call clone_size cdr3_nt cdr3_aa
TRBJ2-1 TRBV18 TRBD2 NA TGTGCCAGCTCACCACCGGGACTAGCGGGAGGAACAAATGAGCAGTTCTTC CASSPPGLAGGTNEQFF
TRBJ2-7 TRBV7-6 NA NA TGTGCCAGCAGCTTAGGCGGCCCTAGGACCTACGAGCAGTACTTC CASSLGGPRTYEQYF
TRBJ2-3 TRBV27 TRBD2 NA TGTGCCAGCAGTTACCTGGGACTAGCGGGAAGCACAGATACGCAGTATTTT CASSYLGLAGSTDTQYF
TRBJ1-3 TRBV6-5 TRBD1 NA TGTGCCAGCAGTTCAGAGGGGGCGGGTGGAAACACCATATATTTT CASSSEGAGGNTIYF
TRBJ1-5 TRBV28 TRBD1 NA TGTGCCAGCAGTTTTGGGGGACAGGGGGGAAATCAGCCCCAGCATTTT CASSFGGQGGNQPQHF
TRBJ2-7 TRBV7-9 NA NA TGTGCCAGCAGTGCCACAGGAATGTCCTACGAGCAGTACTTC CASSATGMSYEQYF
TRBJ2-3 TRBV7-8 TRBD2 NA TGTGCCAGCAAACGACTAGCGGGAATCACAGATACGCAGTATTTT CASKRLAGITDTQYF
TRBJ2-1 TRBV11-2 TRBD2 NA TGTGCCAGCAGCTTGGGGGGGGAGCAGTTCTTC CASSLGGEQFF
TRBJ2-3 TRBV5-8 TRBD1 NA TGTGCCAGCAGCGTCAGACAGGGGGCTATCACAGATACGCAGTATTTT CASSVRQGAITDTQYF
TRBJ2-5 TRBV2 NA NA TGTGCCAGCAGTGATGGGTTACAGGAGACCCAGTACTTC CASSDGLQETQYF
TRBJ2-2 TRBV19 NA NA TGTGCCAGTAGTATAGGGGGGGGCTGGACCGGGGAGCTGTTTTTT CASSIGGGWTGELFF
TRBJ1-1 TRBV7-6 TRBD1 NA TGTGCCAGCAGCGCTAGGACAGGGTATACCACTGAAGCTTTCTTT CASSARTGYTTEAFF
TRBJ1-5 TRBV19 TRBD1 few TGTGCCAGTAGTTCGATGACAGGGATGGGCAATCAGCCCCAGCATTTT CASSSMTGMGNQPQHF
TRBJ2-3 TRBV19 TRBD1 NA TGTGCCAGTAATGGGGCAGGGGGCTTTATACCAGATACGCAGTATTTT CASNGAGGFIPDTQYF
TRBJ2-7 TRBV5-1 NA NA TGCGCCAGCAGCTTAAGTCGACAGTCCTACGAGCAGTACTTC CASSLSRQSYEQYF
TRBJ1-1 TRBV29-1 NA NA TGCAGCGTTGTTCCCCTGTGGAACACTGAAGCTTTCTTT CSVVPLWNTEAFF
TRBJ2-3 TRBV5-1 NA NA TGCGCCAGCAGCATCTCACAGGGTGTGGAACCAGATACGCAGTATTTT CASSISQGVEPDTQYF
TRBJ2-7 TRBV5-1 TRBD2 NA TGCGCCAGCAGCCTTGAGGGGCGACTAGCGGGAGAGAGCGAGCAGTACTTC CASSLEGRLAGESEQYF